The entry below gives a single T cell receptor (beta chain) sequence along with its context. These data are taken from a study of T cells in Graves' hyperthyroidism and ophthalmopathy. Study-level background: It was at initial diagnosis, before any treatment, that peripheral blood was collected.

CDR3 length: 14 amino acids. Deletions cut 4 bases from V and 5 bases from J, with 13 bases between. Germline-derived CDR1 and CDR2 are SGHKS and YYEKEE (reference sequence). Amplification targeted TCR beta CDR3 regions from RNA transcripts. Primed by the HTBI set, a first-round RT-PCR was run on the TCR CDR3. TCRdb reprocessed the multiplex PCR reads via MiXCR and lists one record per CDR3 protein. The sample has roughly 500,000 distinct CDR3 sequences, roughly 22% seen once. A patient was excluded if there was uncontrolled infection, other autoimmune disease, pregnancy or lactation. Clinical symptoms, serum thyroxine, TRAb, thyroid ultrasound and orbital computed tomography informed diagnoses.

The TCR sequence derives from a woman in her 70s with Graves' ophthalmopathy. Sequencing used blood. The chain combines TRBV5-5 with TRBJ1-5; D possibly corresponds to TRBD1 (6 bases). This CDR3 is CASSTTGIYQPQHF. CDR3 bases: TGTGCCAGCAGCACGACAGGAATTTATCAGCCCCAGCATTTT.